This record concerns one T cell receptor (beta chain) sequence. What it recognizes is unknown. Unique molecular identifiers tagged the TCR beta cDNA libraries. TCRdb recomputed calls from the PCR reads with MiXCR, one row per CDR3 protein. The sample lists about 820,000 distinct CDR3 sequences; about 57% were seen once. V gave up 7 bases and J gave up 2 bases, with 6 bases separating them. The CDR3 has 11 residues. Germline V gene data show CDR1 as SGDLS and CDR2 as YYNGEE. This specimen belongs to a study of post-analysis software for immune sequencing data. Study findings and constraints: Controls' normalized Chao1 diversity significantly exceeded that of multiple sclerosis patients. F measure clustering grouped samples strongly by preparation batch. Patients used five TRBV segments, including TRBV5-6, TRBV5-1 and TRBV20-1, more often than controls.

Sequenced sample: blood. The sequence was obtained from a girl aged 5-17 years with multiple sclerosis. This rearrangement joins TRBV9 to TRBJ1-2; a weak D match, TRBD1 (5 bases). CDR3 sequence: CASEGNYGYTF. In DNA form, the CDR3 reads TGTGCCAGCGAGGGGAACTATGGCTACACCTTC. Variable domain in full (rest from reference TRBV9 and TRBJ1-2): DSGVTQTPKHLITATGQRVTLRCSPRSGDLSVYWYQQSLDQGLQFLIQYYNGEERAKGNILERFSAQQFPDLHSELNLSSLELGDSALYFCASEGNYGYTFGSGTRLTVV.